This is a list of T cell receptor beta chains from one sample in a study of cytomegalovirus exposure and HLA in healthy donors. Sequencing used immunoSEQ multiplex PCR; TCRdb keeps in-frame clones, though not all of them. The data contain 150,000 to 200,000 clones, around 78% of them seen just once; the ten biggest clones take up around 1.9%. The specimen sequenced was PBMCs. Receptors were obtained from a man in his thirties or forties in good health and CMV-seronegative. Both conserved end residues are part of each CDR3.

v_call	cdr3_aa
TRBV5-5	CASSLSANSYNEQFF
TRBV4-1	CASSPGLAGIVLGEQYF
TRBV18	CASSLSRAPSSYEQYF
TRBV5-1	CASEVAGAYNEQFF
TRBV5-1	CASTPRTGGVNEQLF
TRBV5-4	CASSLGAGQPQHF
TRBV5-6	CASRRQDYNEQFF
TRBV7-9	CSSSPRGPREYEQFF
TRBV10-2	CASSVSDRGVDGYTF
TRBV5-1	CASSLSGRDTGELFF
TRBV2	CASSKYRGTGELFF
TRBV6-5	CASSSGYPGAYEQYF
TRBV2	CASSSGSISTGELFF
TRBV7-3	CASTHPPARNYGYTF
TRBV27	CASSSLRLAWNTEAFF
TRBV28	CASSVGPSYEQYF
TRBV28	CASSPNTGTGYTAFF
TRBV4-1	CATSPRTSGYNEQFF
TRBV7-2	CASSPGVGETQYF
TRBV6-1	CASTRRGSSYEQYF
TRBV7-8	CASSLGEGGSYGYTF
TRBV9	CASSREAGLGYTF
TRBV19	CASITSDGVNQPQHF
TRBV5-6	CASSTWTGLGFNTEAFF
TRBV9	CASNNPPAGAYEQYF
TRBV11-2	CASSIRGNHYEQYF
TRBV4-1	CASSQDWSVTYEQYF
TRBV15	CATSRVDRGSEAFF
TRBV5-1	CASSLRDSQEQYF
TRBV12-2	CASRLKDFLGYEQYF
TRBV10-3	CAIRDSSLYNSPLHF
TRBV9	CASSASGTGSANEKLFF
TRBV19	CASSASTGGGTEAFF
TRBV19	CASSITGLGTEAFF
TRBV11-2	CASSLSTVNTEAFF
TRBV6-1	CASSDHGQAVTDTQYF
TRBV28	CASSTPAYEQYF
TRBV28	CASRRVGTGGHEQYF
TRBV25-1	CASSESGGNYGYTF
TRBV6-1	CASSVGSKLNTEAFF
TRBV28	CASSVQTGVYEQYF
TRBV10-3	CAISGASGLESTDTQYF
TRBV19	CASSIGGGTEAFF
TRBV4-2	CASSQELAGSTDTQYF
TRBV27	CASSLQGRHTEAFF
TRBV18	CASSPLRSSSGNTIYF
TRBV2	CALARGKGTEAFF
TRBV27	CASSPSGSPFRETQYF
TRBV6-5	CASSYSRETQYF
TRBV7-9	CAGTATGGQETQYF
TRBV5-1	CASSDQGVSGANVLTF
TRBV25-1	CASSEGQGATNEKLFF
TRBV28	CASSLPPNYGYTF
TRBV9	CASSSGLAVRTDTQYF
TRBV7-3	CASSASGTGGPGYEQYF
TRBV5-6	CASSLRQAGSPLHF
TRBV28	CASSLLQRTTEAFF